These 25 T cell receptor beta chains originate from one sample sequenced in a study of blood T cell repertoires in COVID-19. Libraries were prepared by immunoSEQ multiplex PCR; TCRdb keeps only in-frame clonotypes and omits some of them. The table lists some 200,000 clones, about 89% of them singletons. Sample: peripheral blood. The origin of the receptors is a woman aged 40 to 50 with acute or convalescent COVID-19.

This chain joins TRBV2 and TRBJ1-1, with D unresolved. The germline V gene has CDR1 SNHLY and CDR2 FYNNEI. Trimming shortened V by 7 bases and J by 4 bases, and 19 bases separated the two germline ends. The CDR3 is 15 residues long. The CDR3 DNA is TGTGCCAGCACCCACGAGGGATTTTCTCTCACTGAAGCTTTCTTT. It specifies CASTHEGFSLTEAFF.

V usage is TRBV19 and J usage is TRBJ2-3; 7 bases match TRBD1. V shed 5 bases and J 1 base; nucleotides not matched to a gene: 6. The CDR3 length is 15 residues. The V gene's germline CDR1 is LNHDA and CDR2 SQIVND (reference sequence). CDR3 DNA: TGTGCCAGTAGTCCCCGACAGGGTGGCACAGATACGCAGTATTTT. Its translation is CASSPRQGGTDTQYF.

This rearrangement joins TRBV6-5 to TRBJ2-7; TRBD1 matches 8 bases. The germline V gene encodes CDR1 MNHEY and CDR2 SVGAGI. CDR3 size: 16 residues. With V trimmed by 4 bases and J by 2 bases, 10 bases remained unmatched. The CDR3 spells CASSSSAGQATYEQYV. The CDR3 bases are TGTGCCAGCAGTTCCTCTGCGGGACAGGCGACCTACGAGCAGTACGTC.

The CDR3 here is CASRRRTGETQYF. The CDR3 DNA follows: TGTGCCAGCAGACGCCGGACGGGGGAGACCCAGTACTTC. The chain employs TRBV27 and TRBJ2-5; a weak D match, TRBD2 (5 bases). Trimming stripped 6 bases from V and 5 bases from J, with 13 bases between. This CDR3 comprises 13 residues. The germline gives CDR1 MNHEY, CDR2 SMNVEV (reference sequence).

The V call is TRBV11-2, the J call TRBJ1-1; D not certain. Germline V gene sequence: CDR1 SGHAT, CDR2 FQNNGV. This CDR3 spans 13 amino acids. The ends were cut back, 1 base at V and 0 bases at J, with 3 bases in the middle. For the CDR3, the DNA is TGTGCCAGCAGCTTAGCGTTGAACACTGAAGCTTTCTTT. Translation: CASSLALNTEAFF.

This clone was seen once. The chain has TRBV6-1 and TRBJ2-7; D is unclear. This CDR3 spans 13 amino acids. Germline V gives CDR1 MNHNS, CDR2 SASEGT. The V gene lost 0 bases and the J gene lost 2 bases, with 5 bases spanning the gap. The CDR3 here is CASSEAGPYEQYV. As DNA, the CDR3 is TGTGCCAGCAGTGAAGCGGGCCCCTACGAGCAGTACGTC.

The CDR3 sequence: CASRAGRGGLREQFF. The DNA for the CDR3 is TGCGCCAGCAGGGCCGGTCGCGGGGGCCTCCGGGAGCAGTTCTTC. The chain links TRBV5-1 to TRBJ2-1, with D tentatively TRBD2 (7 bases). The V end was cut by 5 bases, the J end by 10 bases, with 22 bases between. The CDR3 extends over 15 amino acids. Per germline, CDR1 SGHRS and CDR2 YFSETQ.

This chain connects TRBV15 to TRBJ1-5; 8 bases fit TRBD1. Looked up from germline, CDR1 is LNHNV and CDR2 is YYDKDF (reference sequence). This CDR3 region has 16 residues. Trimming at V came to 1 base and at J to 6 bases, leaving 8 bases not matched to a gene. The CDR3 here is CATSRGARGPGQPQHF. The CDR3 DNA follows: TGTGCCACCAGCAGAGGGGCCAGGGGGCCTGGTCAGCCCCAGCATTTT.

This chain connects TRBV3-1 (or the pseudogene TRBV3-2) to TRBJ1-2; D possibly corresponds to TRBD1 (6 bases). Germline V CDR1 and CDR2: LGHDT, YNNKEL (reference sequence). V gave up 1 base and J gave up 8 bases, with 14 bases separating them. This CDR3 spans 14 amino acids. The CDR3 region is CASSQVNGGAGYTF. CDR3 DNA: TGTGCCAGCAGCCAAGTTAATGGGGGGGCGGGCTACACCTTC.

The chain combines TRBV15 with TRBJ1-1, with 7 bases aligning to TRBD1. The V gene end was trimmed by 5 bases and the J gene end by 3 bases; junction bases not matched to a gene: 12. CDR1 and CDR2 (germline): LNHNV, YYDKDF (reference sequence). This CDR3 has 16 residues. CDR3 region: CATSARQGWSDTEAFF. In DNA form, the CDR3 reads TGTGCCACCAGCGCCCGACAGGGATGGTCGGACACTGAAGCTTTCTTT.

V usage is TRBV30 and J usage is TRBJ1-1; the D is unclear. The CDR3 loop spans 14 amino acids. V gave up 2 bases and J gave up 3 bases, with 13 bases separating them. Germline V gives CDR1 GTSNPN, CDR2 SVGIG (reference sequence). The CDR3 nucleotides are TGTGCCTGGAGTCGAGGCGGTTGGGACACTGAAGCTTTCTTT. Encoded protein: CAWSRGGWDTEAFF.

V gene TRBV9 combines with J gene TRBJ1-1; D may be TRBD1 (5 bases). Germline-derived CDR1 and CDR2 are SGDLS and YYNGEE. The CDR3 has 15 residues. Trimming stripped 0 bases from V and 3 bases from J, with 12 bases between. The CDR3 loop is CASSVEGVPYTEAFF. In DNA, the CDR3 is TGTGCCAGCAGCGTAGAAGGGGTCCCGTACACTGAAGCTTTCTTT.

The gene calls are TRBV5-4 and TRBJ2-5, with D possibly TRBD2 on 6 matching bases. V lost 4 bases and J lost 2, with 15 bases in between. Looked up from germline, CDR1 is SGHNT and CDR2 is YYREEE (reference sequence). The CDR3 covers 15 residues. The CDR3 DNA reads TGTGCCAGCAGCCCAACCCGGCGGGGACAAGAGACCCAGTACTTC. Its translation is CASSPTRRGQETQYF.

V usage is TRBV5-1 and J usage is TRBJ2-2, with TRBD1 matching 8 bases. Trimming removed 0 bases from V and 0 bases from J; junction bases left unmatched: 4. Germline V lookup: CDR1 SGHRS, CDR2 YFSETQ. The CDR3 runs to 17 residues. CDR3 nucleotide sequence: TGCGCCAGCAGCTTGGACCCACAGGGGGCGAACACCGGGGAGCTGTTTTTT. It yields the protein CASSLDPQGANTGELFF.

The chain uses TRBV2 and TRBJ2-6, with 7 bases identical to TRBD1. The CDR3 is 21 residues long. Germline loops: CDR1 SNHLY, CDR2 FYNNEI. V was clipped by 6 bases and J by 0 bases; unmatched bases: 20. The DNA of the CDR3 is TGTGCCAGCAGCCCCAGACAGGGATGGCCCCTCTCTCTCTCTGGGGCCAACGTCCTGACTTTC. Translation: CASSPRQGWPLSLSGANVLTF.

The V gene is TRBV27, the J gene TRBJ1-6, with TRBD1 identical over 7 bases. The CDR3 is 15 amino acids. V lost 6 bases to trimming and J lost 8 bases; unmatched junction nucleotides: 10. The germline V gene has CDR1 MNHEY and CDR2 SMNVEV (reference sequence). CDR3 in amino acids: CASSPTGTADSPLHF. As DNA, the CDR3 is TGTGCCAGCAGCCCTACCGGGACAGCGGATTCACCCCTCCACTTT.

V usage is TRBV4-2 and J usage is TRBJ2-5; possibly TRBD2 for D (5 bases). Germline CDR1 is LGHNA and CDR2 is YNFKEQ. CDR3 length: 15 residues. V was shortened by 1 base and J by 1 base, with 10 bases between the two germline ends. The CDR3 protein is CASSQATRPQETQYF. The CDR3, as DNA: TGTGCCAGCAGCCAAGCAACTAGACCCCAAGAGACCCAGTACTTC.

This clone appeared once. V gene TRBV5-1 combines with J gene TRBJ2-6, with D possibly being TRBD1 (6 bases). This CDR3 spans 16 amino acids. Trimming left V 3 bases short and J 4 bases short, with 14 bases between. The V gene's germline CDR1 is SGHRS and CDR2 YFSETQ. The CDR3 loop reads CASSSPSGAGANVLTF. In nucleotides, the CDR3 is TGCGCCAGCAGCTCCCCTTCAGGGGCAGGGGCCAACGTCCTGACTTTC.

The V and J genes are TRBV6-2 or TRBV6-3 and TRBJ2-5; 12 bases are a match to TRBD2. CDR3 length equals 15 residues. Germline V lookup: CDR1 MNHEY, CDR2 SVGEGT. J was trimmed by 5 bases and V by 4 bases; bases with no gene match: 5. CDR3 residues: CASSSLAGGLETQYF. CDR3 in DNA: TGTGCCAGCAGTTCCCTAGCGGGGGGGTTGGAGACCCAGTACTTC.

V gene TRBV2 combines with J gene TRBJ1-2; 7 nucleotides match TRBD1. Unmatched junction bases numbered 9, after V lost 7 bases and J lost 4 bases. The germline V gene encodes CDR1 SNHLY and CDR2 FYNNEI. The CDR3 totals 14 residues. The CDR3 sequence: CASINDRDLYGYTF. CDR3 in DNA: TGTGCCAGCATCAATGACAGGGACCTCTATGGCTACACCTTC.

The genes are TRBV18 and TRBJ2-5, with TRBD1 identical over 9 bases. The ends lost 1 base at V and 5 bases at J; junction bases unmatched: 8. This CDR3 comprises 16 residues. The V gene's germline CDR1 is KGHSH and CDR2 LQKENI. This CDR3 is CASSPRIDRGSETQYF. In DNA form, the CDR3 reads TGTGCCAGCTCACCACGGATCGACAGGGGGTCCGAGACCCAGTACTTC.

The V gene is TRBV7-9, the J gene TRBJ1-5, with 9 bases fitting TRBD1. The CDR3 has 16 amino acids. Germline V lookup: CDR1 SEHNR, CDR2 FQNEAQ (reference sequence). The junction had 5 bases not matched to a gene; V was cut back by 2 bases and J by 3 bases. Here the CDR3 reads CASSLTTGGNNQPQHF. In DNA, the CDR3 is TGTGCCAGCAGCTTAACGACAGGGGGTAACAATCAGCCCCAGCATTTT.

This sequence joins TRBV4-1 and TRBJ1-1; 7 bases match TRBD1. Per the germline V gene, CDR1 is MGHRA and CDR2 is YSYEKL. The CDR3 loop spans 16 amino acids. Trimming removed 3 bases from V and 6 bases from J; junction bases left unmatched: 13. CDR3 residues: CASSHTLQGGGPEAFF. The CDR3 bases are TGCGCCAGCAGCCATACCCTTCAGGGGGGAGGCCCTGAAGCTTTCTTT.

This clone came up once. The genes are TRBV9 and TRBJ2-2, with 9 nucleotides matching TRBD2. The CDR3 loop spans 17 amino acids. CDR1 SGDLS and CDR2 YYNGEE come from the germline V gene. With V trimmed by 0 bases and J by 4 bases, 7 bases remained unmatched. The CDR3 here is CASSVVGTSFPTGELFF. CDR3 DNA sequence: TGTGCCAGCAGCGTAGTTGGGACTAGCTTCCCCACCGGGGAGCTGTTTTTT.

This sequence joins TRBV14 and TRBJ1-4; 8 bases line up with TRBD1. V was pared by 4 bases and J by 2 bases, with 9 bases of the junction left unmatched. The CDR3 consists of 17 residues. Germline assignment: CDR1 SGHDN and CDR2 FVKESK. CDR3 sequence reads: CASSRNRGLGTNEKLFF. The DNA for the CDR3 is TGTGCCAGCAGCCGAAACAGGGGGTTGGGGACTAATGAAAAACTGTTTTTT.